The clone carrying this TCR beta chain was seen ten or more times. The sample belongs to a study of human T cells and chemical hapten exposure. TCRdb re-derived calls from the RACE reads in MiXCR, one entry per CDR3 protein. The table lists some 400,000 distinct CDR3 sequences, 4% to 6% of them singletons. Noted time point: pre-sensitization, week 0. Treatment meaning: therapeutic diphenylcyclopropenone sensitization with weekly scalp DPC. Someone pulled total RNA out of unfractionated whole blood. The CDR3 contains 15 residues. V was trimmed by 5 bases and J by 2 bases, leaving 14 bases between them. The germline V gene encodes CDR1 KGHDR and CDR2 SFDVKD.

Sequenced material: whole blood, taken in connection with sensitization to the hapten diphenylcyclopropenone (DPC). This chain links TRBV24-1 with TRBJ2-5; D possibly uses TRBD1 or TRBD2 (6 bases each). This receptor was taken from a woman between 50 and 59 years old with alopecia areata. Some clones in this sample may be carry-over from other donors' samples. The CDR3 is CATSAGAAFQETQYF. CDR3 coding DNA: TGTGCCACCAGTGCGGGGGCAGCCTTTCAAGAGACCCAGTACTTC.